Listed below are T cell receptor beta chains from one sample, sequenced in a study of PD-L1 blockade in urothelial cancer. The table came from immunoSEQ multiplex PCR; TCRdb's copy has only in-frame clones and leaves some out. The table shows around 50,000 clones, with around four fifths occurring only once. The sample was PBMCs, taken around atezolizumab (anti-PD-L1) treatment. Source of these receptors: a man aged 45-60 years with urothelial cancer. CDR3s include the opening cysteine and the closing phenylalanine or tryptophan. A D gene is named only where the DNA matches it firmly. Not all rows give a size; the values are once, few, many and, for expanded clones, a class.

D gene: TRBD2; clone size: NA; V gene: TRBV5-1; J gene: TRBJ2-5; CDR3 DNA: TGCGCCAGCAGCTTGGCTAGCGGGGACTCCACATACCCCCAAGAGACCCAGTACTTC; CDR3 protein: CASSLASGDSTYPQETQYF
D gene: TRBD1; clone size: NA; V gene: TRBV2; J gene: TRBJ2-7; CDR3 DNA: TGTGCCAGCAGAGAACCCGGGACAGGGGACGGGCAGTACTTC; CDR3 protein: CASREPGTGDGQYF
D gene: NA; clone size: NA; V gene: TRBV10-3; J gene: TRBJ1-2; CDR3 DNA: TGTGCCATCAGTGACCCCGAGACAGCATATGGCTACACCTTC; CDR3 protein: CAISDPETAYGYTF
D gene: NA; clone size: NA; V gene: TRBV5-5; J gene: TRBJ1-1; CDR3 DNA: TGTGCCAGCAGCTTTGAGGGGAGGGGAGCTTTCTTT; CDR3 protein: CASSFEGRGAFF
D gene: NA; clone size: NA; V gene: TRBV30; J gene: TRBJ2-5; CDR3 DNA: TGTGCCTGGAGTGTAAGGCAGGGGTTGCGAGAGACCCAGTACTTC; CDR3 protein: CAWSVRQGLRETQYF
D gene: TRBD1; clone size: NA; V gene: TRBV30; J gene: TRBJ1-4; CDR3 DNA: TGTGCCTGCCGGACAGGGGCGGGTGAAAAACTGTTTTTT; CDR3 protein: CACRTGAGEKLFF
D gene: TRBD1; clone size: NA; V gene: TRBV28; J gene: TRBJ1-4; CDR3 DNA: TGTGCCAGCAGTTTATCTCGACAGGGGCTTTATGAAAAACTGTTTTTT; CDR3 protein: CASSLSRQGLYEKLFF
D gene: TRBD2; clone size: NA; V gene: TRBV2; J gene: TRBJ2-1; CDR3 DNA: TGTGCCAGCAGGGAAACTAGCGGGGGCTACAATGAGCAGTTCTTC; CDR3 protein: CASRETSGGYNEQFF
D gene: TRBD2; clone size: NA; V gene: TRBV15; J gene: TRBJ2-2; CDR3 DNA: TGTGCCACCAGCAAGGGACTAGCGGTGAACACCGGGGAGCTGTTTTTT; CDR3 protein: CATSKGLAVNTGELFF
D gene: TRBD1; clone size: NA; V gene: TRBV6-4; J gene: TRBJ1-1; CDR3 DNA: TGTGCCAGTACGGGACAGGGGAACACTGAAGCTTTCTTT; CDR3 protein: CASTGQGNTEAFF
D gene: TRBD1; clone size: NA; V gene: TRBV6-1; J gene: TRBJ2-2; CDR3 DNA: TGTGCCAGCAGTGAAGCGACAGGGTACACCGGGGAGCTGTTTTTT; CDR3 protein: CASSEATGYTGELFF
D gene: NA; clone size: NA; V gene: TRBV21-1; J gene: TRBJ2-3; CDR3 DNA: TGTGCCAGCAGCGGCATAGCGGGGGGCACAGATACGCAGTATTTT; CDR3 protein: CASSGIAGGTDTQYF
D gene: TRBD2; clone size: NA; V gene: TRBV19; J gene: TRBJ2-3; CDR3 DNA: TGTGCCAGTAGTACAACTAGCGGGAGACCAGATACGCAGTATTTT; CDR3 protein: CASSTTSGRPDTQYF
D gene: NA; clone size: NA; V gene: TRBV6-4; J gene: TRBJ1-5; CDR3 DNA: TGTGCCAGTTGTACCATTGGACAGCACAATCAGCCCCAGCATTTT; CDR3 protein: CASCTIGQHNQPQHF
D gene: TRBD2; clone size: NA; V gene: TRBV10-3; J gene: TRBJ2-1; CDR3 DNA: TGTGCCATCAGCCCGTCGACTAGCGGCAATGAGCAGTTCTTC; CDR3 protein: CAISPSTSGNEQFF
D gene: NA; clone size: NA; V gene: TRBV7-8; J gene: TRBJ2-7; CDR3 DNA: TGTGCCAGCAGCCCGGTCGGGGGTTCCTACGAGCAGTACTTC; CDR3 protein: CASSPVGGSYEQYF
D gene: TRBD1; clone size: NA; V gene: TRBV11-2; J gene: TRBJ2-7; CDR3 DNA: TGTGCCAGCAGCTCAGGGGGCGCATACGAGCAGTACTTC; CDR3 protein: CASSSGGAYEQYF
D gene: TRBD2; clone size: NA; V gene: TRBV19; J gene: TRBJ2-1; CDR3 DNA: TGTGCCAGTAGTACCCGAACTAGCGGGAAGATCTTC; CDR3 protein: CASSTRTSGKIF
D gene: NA; clone size: NA; V gene: TRBV5-1; J gene: TRBJ2-5; CDR3 DNA: TGCGCCAGCAGCTCCGGGTTGGCGGAGACCCAGTACTTC; CDR3 protein: CASSSGLAETQYF
D gene: NA; clone size: once; V gene: TRBV7-9; J gene: TRBJ1-3; CDR3 DNA: TGTGCCAGCAGCTTGAACAGGGCCTCTGGAAACACCATATATTTT; CDR3 protein: CASSLNRASGNTIYF
D gene: NA; clone size: NA; V gene: TRBV6-6; J gene: TRBJ2-5; CDR3 DNA: TGTGCCAGCAGTTACTATAGGACTACGCAAGAGACCCAGTACTTC; CDR3 protein: CASSYYRTTQETQYF
D gene: TRBD2; clone size: NA; V gene: TRBV6-5; J gene: TRBJ2-7; CDR3 DNA: TGTGCCAGCAGTTACGTGGCGGGAGGGGGCTACGAGCAGTACTTC; CDR3 protein: CASSYVAGGGYEQYF
D gene: TRBD2; clone size: NA; V gene: TRBV27; J gene: TRBJ2-2; CDR3 DNA: TGTGCCAGCAGTTTCCAACTAGCGGGGACCACCGGGGAGCTGTTTTTT; CDR3 protein: CASSFQLAGTTGELFF
D gene: TRBD2; clone size: NA; V gene: TRBV6-1; J gene: TRBJ2-7; CDR3 DNA: TGTGCCAGCAGTGACCGGGGGGACTCCTACGAGCAGTACTTC; CDR3 protein: CASSDRGDSYEQYF
D gene: NA; clone size: NA; V gene: TRBV27; J gene: TRBJ2-7; CDR3 DNA: TGTGCCAGCAGTTTATCGTTAGGGGCGATATCCTACGAGCAGTACTTC; CDR3 protein: CASSLSLGAISYEQYF
D gene: NA; clone size: NA; V gene: TRBV5-4; J gene: TRBJ2-5; CDR3 DNA: TGTGCCAGCAGCTTGGCGGGGGAGCAAGAGACCCAGTACTTC; CDR3 protein: CASSLAGEQETQYF
D gene: NA; clone size: NA; V gene: TRBV27; J gene: TRBJ1-1; CDR3 DNA: TGTGCCAGCAGTTTTCAGGGTATTATGAACACTGAAGCTTTCTTT; CDR3 protein: CASSFQGIMNTEAFF
D gene: NA; clone size: NA; V gene: TRBV5-1; J gene: TRBJ1-2; CDR3 DNA: TGCGCCAGCAGCCGGACAGCGGGGGAAACATATGGCTACACCTTC; CDR3 protein: CASSRTAGETYGYTF